This T cell receptor beta chain is drawn from a study of T-cell memory formation after mild COVID-19. Turning to the study itself: Clusters were largely donor specific.

Findings of the study overall: Cross-reactive memory appears to have joined, as suggested by some responding clones showing up in pre-infection memory. Among CD4+ contracting clones, most were CM and EM, and CD8+ ones EMRA.

This clonotype was counted at least ten times. Its matching antigen is unknown. The germline CDR1 and CDR2 sequences are SGHTA and FQGNSA. The CDR3 has 16 amino acids. The V and J ends lost 1 base and 6 bases, in that order; junction bases with no gene match: 12. MiXCR, run by TCRdb on the 5' RACE reads, gives a single entry per CDR3 protein. The sample has under 450,000 distinct CDR3 sequences, 20% to 30% seen once. The sample was PBMCs or a T cell subset sorted from them (not recorded which). This clonotype originated in an adult woman who had mild COVID-19 (a few samples of this study predate the infection). Cell type and time point are not known. This chain joins TRBV7-2 and TRBJ2-7, with TRBD2 identical over 7 bases. The CDR3 protein is CASSLEGAGIATEQYF. The CDR3 DNA reads TGTGCCAGCAGCTTAGAGGGAGCGGGAATTGCTACCGAGCAGTACTTC.